Below, one T cell receptor (beta chain) is given with its context. The V end was cut by 4 bases, the J end by 2 bases, with 16 bases between. Germline CDR1 is LGHDT and CDR2 is YNNKEL (reference sequence). This CDR3 spans 16 amino acids. This entry belongs to a study of molecular identifiers for immune sequencing clone quantification. With listed TCR primers and previously described methods, bulk TCR libraries were prepared. In TCRdb, the PCR reads were re-called with MiXCR into one record per CDR3 protein. Of 250,000 to 350,000 distinct CDR3 sequences in the sample, around 21% were seen once. The sample consisted of naive CD8+ T cells from blood, with Jurkat cell RNA spiked in. Subset of the sample: FACS-sorted CD8+CD4-CCR7+CD45RA+ naive T cells. The V call is TRBV3-1, the J call TRBJ2-3; D is tentatively TRBD1 or TRBD2 (5 bases each). The receptor was isolated from a human donor in good health. Some libraries in this study had Jurkat cell RNA spiked in. CDR3 coding DNA: TGTGCCAGCAGCCTCGGCCCGGACGGGACCACAGATACGCAGTATTTT. Its protein is CASSLGPDGTTDTQYF.